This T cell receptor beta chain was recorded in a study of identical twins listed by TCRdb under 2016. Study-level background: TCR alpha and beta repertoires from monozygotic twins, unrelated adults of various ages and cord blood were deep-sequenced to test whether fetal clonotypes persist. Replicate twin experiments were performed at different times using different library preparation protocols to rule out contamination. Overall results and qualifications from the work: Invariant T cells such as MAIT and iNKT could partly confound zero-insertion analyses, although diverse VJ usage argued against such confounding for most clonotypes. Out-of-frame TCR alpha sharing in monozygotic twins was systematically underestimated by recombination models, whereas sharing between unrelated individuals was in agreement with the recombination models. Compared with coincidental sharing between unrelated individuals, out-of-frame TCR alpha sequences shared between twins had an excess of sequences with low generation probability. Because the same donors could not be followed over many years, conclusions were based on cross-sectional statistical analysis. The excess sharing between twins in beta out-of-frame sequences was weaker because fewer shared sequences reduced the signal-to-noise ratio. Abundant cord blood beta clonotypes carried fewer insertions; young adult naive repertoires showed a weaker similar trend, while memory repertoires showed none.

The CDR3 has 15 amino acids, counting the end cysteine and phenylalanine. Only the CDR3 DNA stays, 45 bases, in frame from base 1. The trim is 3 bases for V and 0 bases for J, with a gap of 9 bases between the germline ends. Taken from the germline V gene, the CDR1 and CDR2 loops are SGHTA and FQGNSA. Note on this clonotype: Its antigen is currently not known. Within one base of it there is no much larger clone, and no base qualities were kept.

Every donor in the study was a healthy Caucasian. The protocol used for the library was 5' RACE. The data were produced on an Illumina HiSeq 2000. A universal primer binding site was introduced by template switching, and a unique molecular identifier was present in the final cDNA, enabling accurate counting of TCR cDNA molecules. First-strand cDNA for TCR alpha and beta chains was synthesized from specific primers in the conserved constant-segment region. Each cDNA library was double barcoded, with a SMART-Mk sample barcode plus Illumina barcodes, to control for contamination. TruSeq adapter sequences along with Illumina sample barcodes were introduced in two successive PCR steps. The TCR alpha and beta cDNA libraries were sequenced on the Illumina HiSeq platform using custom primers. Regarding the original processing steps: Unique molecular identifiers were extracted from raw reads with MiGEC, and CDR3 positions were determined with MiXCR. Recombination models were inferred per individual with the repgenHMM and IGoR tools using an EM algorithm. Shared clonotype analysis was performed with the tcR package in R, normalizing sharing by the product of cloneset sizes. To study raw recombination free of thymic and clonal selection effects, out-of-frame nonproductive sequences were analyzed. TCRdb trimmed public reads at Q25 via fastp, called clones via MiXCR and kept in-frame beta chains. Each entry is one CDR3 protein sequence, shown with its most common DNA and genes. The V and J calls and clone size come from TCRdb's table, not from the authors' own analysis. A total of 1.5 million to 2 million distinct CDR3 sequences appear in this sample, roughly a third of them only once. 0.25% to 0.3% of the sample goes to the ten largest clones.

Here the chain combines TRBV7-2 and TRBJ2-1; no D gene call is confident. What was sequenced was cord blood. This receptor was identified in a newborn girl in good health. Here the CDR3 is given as CASSLSLSSYNEQFF. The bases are TGTGCCAGCAGCTTGAGTCTGAGCTCCTACAATGAGCAGTTCTTC.